This T cell receptor (beta chain) was found in a study of cytomegalovirus exposure and HLA in healthy donors. Broader study findings: HLA alleles showed associations with about 17,000 TCR beta sequences in a later analysis, at a 0.05 false discovery rate. Per published reports, the classifier diagnosed cytomegalovirus status with high specificity and sensitivity. Later, an analysis showed that TCR beta chains associated with HLA were more clonally expanded than others that were equally common. The study flagged around 160 TCR beta chains as cytomegalovirus-associated.

This CDR3 is built from 13 residues. Trimming stripped 4 bases from V and 4 bases from J, with 10 bases between. Germline CDR1 is LNHDA and CDR2 is SQIVND (reference sequence). As regards this clone: The antigen is not known.

PCR amplification relied on 60 Vbeta primers (plus 13 Jbeta primers). Generated by immunoSEQ multiplex PCR, the TCRdb table keeps only in-frame clones and is missing some. The sample contains around 280,000 clones, around 90% of which appear only once. The sequenced sample consisted of PBMCs. J is TRBJ1-2 and V is TRBV19, with D tentatively TRBD1 (6 bases). The receptor was isolated from a woman aged 18-29 years in good health and CMV-seronegative. The CDR3 here is CASSTGQFYGYTF. DNA for the CDR3: TGTGCCAGTAGTACCGGACAGTTCTATGGCTACACCTTC.